The subject of this entry is one T cell receptor beta chain. This sample stems from a study of blood T cell repertoires in COVID-19. Study details: PBMCs, B-cell-depleted T cells, or T cells provided the cDNA or gDNA that made up the material.

The CDR3 spans 12 residues. Between the trimmed V and J ends, which lost 6 bases and 8 bases, there was a span of 12 bases. Per the authors' pipeline: Quantification of nucleated cells was approximated via reference gene primer amplification. Here immunoSEQ multiplex PCR was the method, and the copy in TCRdb shows in-frame clones only, minus some. That table is the source of V, J and clone size, and D and trimming were worked out from the DNA. This table has hundreds of thousands of clones, less than 90% appearing once. The V and J genes are TRBV12-3 or TRBV12-4 and TRBJ2-3; possible D gene TRBD2, 5 bases. Input material: peripheral blood. The receptor comes from a human donor in a cohort sampled during active COVID-19. DNA of the CDR3: TGTGCCAGCAGGAATAGCGCGGGTACGCAGTATTTT. Its translation: CASRNSAGTQYF.